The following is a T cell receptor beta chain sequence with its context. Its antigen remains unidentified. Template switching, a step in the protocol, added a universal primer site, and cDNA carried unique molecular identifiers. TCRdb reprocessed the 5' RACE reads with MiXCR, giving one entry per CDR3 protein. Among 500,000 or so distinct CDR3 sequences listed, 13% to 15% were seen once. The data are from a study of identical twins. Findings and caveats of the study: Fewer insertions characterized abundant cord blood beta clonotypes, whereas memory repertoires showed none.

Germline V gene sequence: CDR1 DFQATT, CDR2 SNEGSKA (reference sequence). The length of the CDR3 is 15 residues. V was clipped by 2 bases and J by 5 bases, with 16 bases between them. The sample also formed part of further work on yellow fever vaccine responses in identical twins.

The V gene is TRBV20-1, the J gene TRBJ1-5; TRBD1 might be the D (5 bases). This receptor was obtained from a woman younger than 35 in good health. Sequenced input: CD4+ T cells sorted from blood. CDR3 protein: CSARLQENEHQPQHF. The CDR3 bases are TGCAGTGCTAGACTACAGGAAAACGAACATCAGCCCCAGCATTTT.